This paragraph reports one T cell receptor (beta chain). Its specific antigen is unknown. Base qualities are missing; no much larger clone stands one base away. Including cysteine and phenylalanine, the CDR3 has 13 amino acids. Only CDR3 DNA remains: 39 bases, in frame from the first base. The germline V gene encodes CDR1 SEHNR and CDR2 FQNEAQ (reference sequence). Trimming accounts for 5 bases at V and 4 bases at J, while the number of junction bases matched to no gene is 2. This sample was taken from a study of T cell responses to AZD1222 COVID-19 vaccine (TCRdb year 2021). About the full investigation: AZD1222 recipients whose second dose came at about 4 weeks and those whose second dose came at about 12 weeks were combined into one group, since spike-specific TCR depth and breadth did not differ between the two schedules. Trial participants were enrolled by age into 18-55, 56-69 and 70-plus year subgroups, with roughly 150, 30 and 60 TCR-sequenced participants respectively. TCR sequencing covered 233 trial participants: roughly 200 given two doses of AZD1222 and approximately 26 given two doses of MenACWY control vaccine.

What the time point label conveys for this sample: baseline before first vaccination. Vaccinee samples came from UK trials COV001 and COV002, including a single-blind randomized controlled phase 2/3 trial of AZD1222 (ChAdOx1 nCoV-19) in healthy adults. For TCRbeta chain sequencing, PBMC samples from trial participants were taken at day 0 and at day 28 after the second dose. The paper's findings and limits, for the study overall: Reportedly, almost half of the unique spike-specific TCRs recognized epitopes lying outside the regions that are mutated in the B.1.351 and B.1.1.7 variants. Only 5 to 7 AZD1222 recipients were SARS-CoV-2 seropositive at baseline, limiting conclusions about previously exposed vaccinees. The 56-69-year group was small, and its depth increase did not reach significance, likely because of low power. Vaccine-associated CD4 TCRs spanned the whole spike protein, with dominant responses in regions 160-218 and 743-854. Participants were mostly white British, with more females than males. The authors suggested clonal diversity may have been underestimated. No day 14 peak-response samples were available, so repertoires were characterized only after the peak T cell response. A significant rise in spike-specific TCR breadth and depth was observed after two AZD1222 doses relative to day 0 and relative to MenACWY recipients.

The CDR3 regions of human TCRbeta chains were analyzed by immunosequencing. As for the original processing: TCRs in the repertoires were compared against a reference library of SARS-CoV-2-specific TCRs that had been generated with the MIRA antigen-specificity platform. Breadth was defined as the fraction of unique TCRs that were SARS-CoV-2-associated, and depth was defined as the fraction of total T cells that were SARS-CoV-2-associated. Each spike-specific TCR was assigned to its reactive spike region and to a CD4 or CD8 class using the MIRA data. Log10-transformed breadth and depth values were compared by one-way ANOVA with Sidak's multiple comparisons tests. TCRdb carries this immuneACCESS record with in-frame sequences only. Its versions omit some clonotypes, under half of them owing to an unresolved V gene in the studies checked, with the rest unexplained. V and J calls and clone size are as listed in that table; D and trimming were resolved from the DNA. Here the sample has 150,000 to 200,000 clones; 80% to 95% occur a single time. 2.3% of the sample is held by the ten biggest clonotypes.

The rearranged chain carries TRBV7-9 and TRBJ1-1; 9 of the junction bases match TRBD1. Here the sequenced sample was peripheral blood, taken on day 0 of AZD1222 vaccination. This TCR came from an adult in good health. The nucleotides are TGTGCCAGCAGCCCGACAGGGGGCACTGAAGCTTTCTTT. It is translated as CASSPTGGTEAFF. The CDR3 plus the reference TRBV7-9 and TRBJ1-1 genes for the other parts give the full variable domain: DTGVSQNPRHKITKRGQNVTFRCDPISEHNRLYWYRQTLGQGPEFLTYFQNEAQLEKSRLLSDRFSAERPKGSFSTLEIQRTEQGDSAMYLCASSPTGGTEAFFGQGTRLTVV.